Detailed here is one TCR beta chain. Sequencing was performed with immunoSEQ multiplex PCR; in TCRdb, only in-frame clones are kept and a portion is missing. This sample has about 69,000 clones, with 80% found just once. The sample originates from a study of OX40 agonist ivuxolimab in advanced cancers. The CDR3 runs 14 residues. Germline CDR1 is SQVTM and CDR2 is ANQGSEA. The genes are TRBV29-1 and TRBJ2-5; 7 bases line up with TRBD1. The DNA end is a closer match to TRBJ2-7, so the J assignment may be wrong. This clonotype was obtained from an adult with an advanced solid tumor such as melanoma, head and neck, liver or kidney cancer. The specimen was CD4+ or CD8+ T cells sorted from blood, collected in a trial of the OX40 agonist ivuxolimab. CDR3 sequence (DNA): TGCAGCGTGATAACAGGGGTGGCCCCCTACGAGCAGTACTTC. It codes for CSVITGVAPYEQYF.